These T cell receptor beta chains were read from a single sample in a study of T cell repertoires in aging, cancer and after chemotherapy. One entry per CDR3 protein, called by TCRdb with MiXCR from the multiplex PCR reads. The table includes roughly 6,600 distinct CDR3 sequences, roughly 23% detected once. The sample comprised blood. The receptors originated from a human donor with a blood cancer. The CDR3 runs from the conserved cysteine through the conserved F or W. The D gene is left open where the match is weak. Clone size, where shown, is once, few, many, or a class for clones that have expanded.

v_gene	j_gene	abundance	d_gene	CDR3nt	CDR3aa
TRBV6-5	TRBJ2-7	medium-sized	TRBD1	TGTGCCAGCAGTTACTCGTGGGGACAGGGTTACGAGCAGTACTTC	CASSYSWGQGYEQYF
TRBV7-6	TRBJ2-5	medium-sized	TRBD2	TGTGCCAGCAGCGCCGGACTAGCGAGTACCTGGAGGCAAGAGACCCAGTACTTC	CASSAGLASTWRQETQYF
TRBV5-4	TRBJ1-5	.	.	TGTGCCAGCAGCTTGGACAGGAATCAGCCCCAGCATTTT	CASSLDRNQPQHF
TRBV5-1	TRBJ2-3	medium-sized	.	TGCGCCAGCAGCTCAGGACAGAGCACAGATACGCAGTATTTT	CASSSGQSTDTQYF
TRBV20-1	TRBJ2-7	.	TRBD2	TGCAGTGCTAGAGAGCGGGAGGGCCGAGCCTACGAGCAGTACTTC	CSAREREGRAYEQYF
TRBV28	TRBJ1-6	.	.	TGTGCCAGCAGACCGTTAGAGTCAGCGAACTATAATTCACCCCTCCACTTT	CASRPLESANYNSPLHF
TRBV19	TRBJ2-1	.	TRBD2	TGTGCCAGTAGTCAAGCGGGAGGGGCAAATGAGCAGTTCTTC	CASSQAGGANEQFF
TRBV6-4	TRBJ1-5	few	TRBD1	TGTGCCAGCAGCCTGGGACAGGGGTATCAGCCCCAGCATTTT	CASSLGQGYQPQHF
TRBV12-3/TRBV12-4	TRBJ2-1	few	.	TGTGCCAGCAGTAGACAGAGAAGCTCCTACAATGAGCAGTTCTTC	CASSRQRSSYNEQFF
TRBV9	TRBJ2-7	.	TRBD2	TGTGCCAGCAGCGTAGGGTTAGCGGGAAACTCAGGGGAGCAGTACTTC	CASSVGLAGNSGEQYF
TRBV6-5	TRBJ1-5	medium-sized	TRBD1	TGTGCCAGCAGCCAGGGACAGCTACATCAGCCCCAGCATTTT	CASSQGQLHQPQHF
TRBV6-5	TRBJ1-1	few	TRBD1	TGTGCCAGCACCCCGACAGGGGGGGCCACTGAAGCTTTCTTT	CASTPTGGATEAFF
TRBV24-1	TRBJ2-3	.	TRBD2	TGTGCCACCTCCGACCCCCAGCGGGGGCCCACAGATACGCAGTATTTT	CATSDPQRGPTDTQYF
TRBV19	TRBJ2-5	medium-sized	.	TGTGCCAGTAGCCCTCTAGCATCAGTGGAGACCCAGTACTTC	CASSPLASVETQYF
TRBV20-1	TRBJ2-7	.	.	TGCAGTGCTAGGGGGCCCGGGAGCTCCTACGAGCAGTACTTC	CSARGPGSSYEQYF
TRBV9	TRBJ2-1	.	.	TGTGCCAGCAATCCCGGCTCCTACAATGAGCAGTTCTTC	CASNPGSYNEQFF
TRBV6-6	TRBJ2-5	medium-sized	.	TGTGCCAGCAGTTACCGAGGGACCCCCTTTGAGACCCAGTACTTC	CASSYRGTPFETQYF
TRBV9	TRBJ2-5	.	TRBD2	TGTGCCAGCAGCGCTAGCGGGGGGTTGGAAGAGACCCAGTACTTC	CASSASGGLEETQYF
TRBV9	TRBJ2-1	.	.	TGTGCCAGCAGCCCTCAAGGTGGGGAAGCCTACAATGAGCAGTTCTTC	CASSPQGGEAYNEQFF
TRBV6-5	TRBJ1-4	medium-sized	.	TGTGCCAGCAGCTTAGGGACGGCTAATGAAAAACTGTTTTTT	CASSLGTANEKLFF
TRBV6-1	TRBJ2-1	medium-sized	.	TGTGCCAGCAGTGAAGTTTTAGCGGAGAGCTCCTACAATGAGCAGTTCTTC	CASSEVLAESSYNEQFF
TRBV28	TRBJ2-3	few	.	TGTGCCAGCAGTTTAAGAGATACGCAGTATTTT	CASSLRDTQYF
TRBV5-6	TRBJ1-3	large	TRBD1	TGTGCCAGCAGCTCATACGGCCGGGACAGGGCTGGAAACACCATATATTTT	CASSSYGRDRAGNTIYF
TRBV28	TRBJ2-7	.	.	TGTGCCAGCAGTCATAGGGCCTCCGGTGGTTACGAGCAGTACTTC	CASSHRASGGYEQYF
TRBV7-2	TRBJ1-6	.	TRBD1	TGTGCCAGCAGCAACAGGGACAGGGGAGAGTCACCCATCCACTTT	CASSNRDRGESPIHF
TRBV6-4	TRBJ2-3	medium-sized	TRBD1	TGTGCCAGCAGTGACGGGACAGGGGGCACAGATACGCAGTATTTT	CASSDGTGGTDTQYF
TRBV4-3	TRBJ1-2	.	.	TGCGCCAGCAGCCAAGATCTCGGGGGAAACTATGGCTACACCTTC	CASSQDLGGNYGYTF
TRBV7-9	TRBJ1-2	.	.	TGTGCCAGCAGCTTGACGACAGGCCCCCTCTATGGCTACACCTTC	CASSLTTGPLYGYTF
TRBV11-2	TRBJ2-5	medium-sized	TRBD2	TGTGCCAGCAGCTTAAGCCTAGCGGGAGCGTCAGAGACCCAGTACTTC	CASSLSLAGASETQYF
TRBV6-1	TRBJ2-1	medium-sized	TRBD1	TGTGCCAGCAGCGACAGGGTACATGAGCAGTTCTTC	CASSDRVHEQFF
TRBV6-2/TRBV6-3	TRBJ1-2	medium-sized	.	TGTGCCAGCAGGCCGCGACAGGTGGGAGGAGGCTACACCTTC	CASRPRQVGGGYTF
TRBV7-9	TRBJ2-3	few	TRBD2	TGTGCCAGCAGCTCCGGGGGGGGGGGCCCCACAGATACGCAGTATTTT	CASSSGGGGPTDTQYF
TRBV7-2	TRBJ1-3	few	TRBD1	TGTGCCAGCAGCTTAGCTCCAGGGGGCTCTTCAGACACCATATATTTT	CASSLAPGGSSDTIYF
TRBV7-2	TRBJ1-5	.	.	TGTGCCAGCAGCCCCAGGGAAGAGCGAGGCAATCAGCCCCAGCATTTT	CASSPREERGNQPQHF
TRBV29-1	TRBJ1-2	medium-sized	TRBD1	TGCAAGGTCCGGGACAGGGTCTATGGCTACACCTTC	CKVRDRVYGYTF
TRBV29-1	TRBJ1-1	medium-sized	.	TGCAGCGTTAGTTCAGGGGAAACTGAAGCTTTCTTT	CSVSSGETEAFF
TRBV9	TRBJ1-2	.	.	TGTGCCAGCAGCGTCGCAGGGGAGGGCTATGGCTACACCTTC	CASSVAGEGYGYTF